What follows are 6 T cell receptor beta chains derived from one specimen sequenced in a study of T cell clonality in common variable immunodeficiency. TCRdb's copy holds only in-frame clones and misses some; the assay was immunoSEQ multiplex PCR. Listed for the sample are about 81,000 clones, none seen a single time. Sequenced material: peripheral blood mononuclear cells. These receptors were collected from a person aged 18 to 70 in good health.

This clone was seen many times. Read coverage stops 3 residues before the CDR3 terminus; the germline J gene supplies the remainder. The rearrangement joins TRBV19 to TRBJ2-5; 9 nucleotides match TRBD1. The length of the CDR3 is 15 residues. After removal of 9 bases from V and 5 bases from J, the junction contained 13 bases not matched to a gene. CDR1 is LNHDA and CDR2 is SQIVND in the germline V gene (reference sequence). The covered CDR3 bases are TGTGCCAGCACACCTCTGGGACAGGGAGGGGAGACC. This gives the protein CASTPLGQGGET. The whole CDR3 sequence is CASTPLGQGGETQYF.

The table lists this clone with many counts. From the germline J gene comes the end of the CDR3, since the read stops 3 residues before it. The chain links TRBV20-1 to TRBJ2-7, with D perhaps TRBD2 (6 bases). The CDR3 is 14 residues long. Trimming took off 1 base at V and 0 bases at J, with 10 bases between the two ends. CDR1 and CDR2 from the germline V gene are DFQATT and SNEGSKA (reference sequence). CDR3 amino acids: CSARGLATSYEQYF. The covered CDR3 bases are TGCAGTGCTAGAGGGCTAGCGACCTCCTACGAG.

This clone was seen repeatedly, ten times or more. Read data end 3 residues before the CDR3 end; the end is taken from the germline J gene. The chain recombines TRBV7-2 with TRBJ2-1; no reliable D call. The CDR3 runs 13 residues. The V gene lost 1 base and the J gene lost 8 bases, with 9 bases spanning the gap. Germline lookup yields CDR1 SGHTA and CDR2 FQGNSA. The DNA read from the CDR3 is TGTGCCAGCAGCTTAGTCGGGTTTGATGAG. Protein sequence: CASSLVGFDE. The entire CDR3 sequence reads CASSLVGFDEQFF.

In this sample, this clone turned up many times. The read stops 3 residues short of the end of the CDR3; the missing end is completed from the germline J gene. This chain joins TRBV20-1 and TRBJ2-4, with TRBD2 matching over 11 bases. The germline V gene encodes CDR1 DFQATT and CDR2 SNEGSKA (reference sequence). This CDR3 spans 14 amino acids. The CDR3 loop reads CSARPGLADYAQYF. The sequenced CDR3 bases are TGCAGTGCTAGACCGGGACTAGCGGATTACGCT.

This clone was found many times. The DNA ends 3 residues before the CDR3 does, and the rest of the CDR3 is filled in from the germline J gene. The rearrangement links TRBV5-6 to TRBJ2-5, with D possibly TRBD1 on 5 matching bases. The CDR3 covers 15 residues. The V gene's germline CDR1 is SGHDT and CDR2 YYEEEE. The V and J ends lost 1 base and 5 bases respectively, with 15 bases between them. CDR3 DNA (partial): TGTGCCAGCAGCTTGCTTGGGCAGGGCTGGGAGACC. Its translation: CASSLLGQGWET. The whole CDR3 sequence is CASSLLGQGWETQYF.

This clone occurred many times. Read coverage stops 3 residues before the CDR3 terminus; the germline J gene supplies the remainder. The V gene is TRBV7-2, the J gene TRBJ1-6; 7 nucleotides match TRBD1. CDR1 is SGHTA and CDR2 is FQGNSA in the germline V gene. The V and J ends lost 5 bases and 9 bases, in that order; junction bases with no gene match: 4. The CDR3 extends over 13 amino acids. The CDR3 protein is CASSRQGSSPLHF. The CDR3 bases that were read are TGTGCCAGCAGCAGACAGGGAAGTTCACCC. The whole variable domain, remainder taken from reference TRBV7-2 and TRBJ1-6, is GAGVSQSPSNKVTEKGKDVELRCDPISGHTALYWYRQSLGQGLEFLIYFQGNSAPDKSGLPSDRFSAERTGGSVSTLTIQRTQQEDSAVYLCASSRQGSSPLHFGNGTRLTVT.